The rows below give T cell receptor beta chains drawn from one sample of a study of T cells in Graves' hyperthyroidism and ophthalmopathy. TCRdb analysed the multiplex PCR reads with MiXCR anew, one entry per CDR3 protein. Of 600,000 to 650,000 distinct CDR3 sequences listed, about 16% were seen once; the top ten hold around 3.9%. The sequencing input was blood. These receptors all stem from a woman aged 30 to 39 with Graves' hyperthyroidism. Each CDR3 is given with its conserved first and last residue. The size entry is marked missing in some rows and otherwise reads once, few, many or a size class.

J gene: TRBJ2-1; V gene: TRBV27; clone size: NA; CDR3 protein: CASRGGGNAQFF
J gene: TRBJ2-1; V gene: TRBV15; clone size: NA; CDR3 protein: CATSRDIPGRISYNEQFF
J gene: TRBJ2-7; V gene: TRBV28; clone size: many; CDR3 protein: CASSLWGLSDEQYF
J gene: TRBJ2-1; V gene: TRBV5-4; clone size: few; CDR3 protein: CASSLRSGGIDEQFF
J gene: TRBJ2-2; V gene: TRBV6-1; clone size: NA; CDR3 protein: CASSMRGTGELFF
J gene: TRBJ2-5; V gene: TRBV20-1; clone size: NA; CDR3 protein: CSAGSGTSGRVETQYF
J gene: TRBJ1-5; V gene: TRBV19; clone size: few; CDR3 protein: CASSIGDIGQPQHF
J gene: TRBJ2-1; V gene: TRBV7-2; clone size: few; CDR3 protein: CASSFYGSKQFF
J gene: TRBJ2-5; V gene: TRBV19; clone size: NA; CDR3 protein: CASSIRVGLLQETQYF
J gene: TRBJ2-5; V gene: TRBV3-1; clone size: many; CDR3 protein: CASSQIPREETQYF
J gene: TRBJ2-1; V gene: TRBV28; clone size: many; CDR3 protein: CASRPGDLTNEQFF
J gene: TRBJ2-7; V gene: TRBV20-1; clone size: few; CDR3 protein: CSAPTGSSYEQYF
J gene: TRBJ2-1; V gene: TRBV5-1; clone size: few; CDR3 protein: CASSLGVGLNEQFF
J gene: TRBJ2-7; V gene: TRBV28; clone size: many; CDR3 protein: CASSFRGERSYEQYF
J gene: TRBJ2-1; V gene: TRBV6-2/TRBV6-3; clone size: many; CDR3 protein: CASSLTSQEQFF
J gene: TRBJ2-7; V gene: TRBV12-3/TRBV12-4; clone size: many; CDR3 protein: CASSRRFHEQYF
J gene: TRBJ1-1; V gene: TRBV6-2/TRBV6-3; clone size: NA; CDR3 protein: CASSEGGGNTEAFF
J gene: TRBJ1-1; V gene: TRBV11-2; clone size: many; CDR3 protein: CASSLSQGSFNTEAFF
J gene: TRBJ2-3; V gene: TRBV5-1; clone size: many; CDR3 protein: CASSFSGVPADTQYF
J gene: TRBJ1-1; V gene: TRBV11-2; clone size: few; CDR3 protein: CASSWGPLNTEAFF
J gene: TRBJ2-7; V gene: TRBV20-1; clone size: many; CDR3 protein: CSASTGGYEQYF
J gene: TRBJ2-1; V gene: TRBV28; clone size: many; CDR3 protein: CASSFRLWPGGNEQFF
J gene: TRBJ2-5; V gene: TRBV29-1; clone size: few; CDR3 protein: CSARLPGLQETQYF
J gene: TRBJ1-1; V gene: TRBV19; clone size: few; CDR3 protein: CASRSRGLAEAFF
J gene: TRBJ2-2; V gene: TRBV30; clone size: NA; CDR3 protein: CAWSVRQGSTNTGELFF
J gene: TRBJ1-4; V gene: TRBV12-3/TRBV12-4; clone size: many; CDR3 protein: CASRKGTVGEKLFF
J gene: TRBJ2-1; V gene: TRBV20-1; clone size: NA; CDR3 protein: CSAPTSGRASIEQFF
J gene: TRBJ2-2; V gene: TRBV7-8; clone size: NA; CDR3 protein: CASSLGYRGGELFF
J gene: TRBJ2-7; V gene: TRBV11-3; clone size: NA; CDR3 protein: CASTLGQHGEQYF
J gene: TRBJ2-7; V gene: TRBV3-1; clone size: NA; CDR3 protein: CASSQRREVSYEQYF
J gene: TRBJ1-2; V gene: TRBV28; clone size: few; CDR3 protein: CASSPPGTLNYGYTF